This T cell receptor beta chain stems from a study of T cell changes during pregnancy in multiple sclerosis. The CDR3 loop spans 17 amino acids. Germline lookup yields CDR1 SGHRS and CDR2 YFSETQ. After removal of 1 base from V and 2 bases from J, the junction contained 9 bases not matched to a gene. The method was immunoSEQ multiplex PCR; TCRdb's version includes in-frame clones alone and lacks a portion of them. The table shows tens of thousands of clones, with approximately 94% occurring only once. The sample consisted of peripheral blood, taken in the third trimester of pregnancy. The chain links TRBV5-1 to TRBJ2-3, with 8 bases identical to TRBD2. The clonotype was recovered from a female donor with multiple sclerosis, enrolled in a pregnancy study. CDR3 amino acids: CASSLPAAGGLTDTQYF. CDR3 in DNA: TGCGCCAGCAGCTTGCCCGCGGCGGGGGGCCTCACAGATACGCAGTATTTT.